Presented here are 12 T cell receptor beta chains from one specimen sequenced in a study of OX40 agonist ivuxolimab in advanced cancers. Library construction relied on the immunoSEQ multiplex PCR assay. Not all clones reach the TCRdb copy of this immuneACCESS table, which keeps in-frame sequences only. Checked studies attribute under half of the gap to unresolved V genes and leave the rest unexplained. Within this sample are 70,000 or so clones, with 86% of them counted one time only. Clones ranked in the top ten supply approximately 0.72% of the sample. Sample: CD4+ or CD8+ T cells sorted from blood, taken in a trial of the OX40 agonist ivuxolimab. These receptor sequences come from an adult with an advanced solid tumor such as melanoma, head and neck, liver or kidney cancer.

Only a few counts were recorded for this clone. This sequence joins TRBV28 and TRBJ1-5; D gene unclear. Trimming pared 7 bases from V and 5 bases from J, leaving 18 bases between. The CDR3 has 15 residues. Germline assignment: CDR1 MDHEN and CDR2 SYDVKM. The CDR3 protein is CASTLSLGSHQPQHF. The CDR3 DNA sequence: TGTGCCAGCACCTTAAGCCTCGGCAGCCATCAGCCCCAGCATTTT.

The chain has TRBV20-1 and TRBJ2-3; 7 bases align to TRBD1. The CDR3 is 11 residues long. Germline CDR1 and CDR2: DFQATT and SNEGSKA (reference sequence). The CDR3 loop is CSEGQTDTQYF. CDR3 DNA sequence: TGCAGCGAGGGACAGACAGATACGCAGTATTTT.

The chain employs TRBV6-5 and TRBJ1-5; D gene unclear. This CDR3 is built from 12 residues. The germline gives CDR1 MNHEY, CDR2 SVGAGI. V lost 0 bases to trimming and J lost 9 bases, with 6 bases between them. This CDR3 reads CASSYSTLPQHF. CDR3 DNA: TGTGCCAGCAGTTACTCGACGCTGCCCCAGCATTTT.

The rearrangement links TRBV6-6 to TRBJ2-7; no firm D call. The V end was cut by 5 bases, the J end by 3 bases, with 14 bases between. Germline assignment: CDR1 MNHNY and CDR2 SVGAGI (reference sequence). CDR3 length: 14 amino acids. CDR3 region: CASSMPSGLYEQYF. The CDR3 DNA is TGTGCCAGCAGTATGCCTAGTGGGCTCTACGAGCAGTACTTC.

The chain employs TRBV19 and TRBJ2-7, with 9 bases aligning to TRBD2. Germline V CDR1 and CDR2: LNHDA, SQIVND (reference sequence). The CDR3 is 16 amino acids. The V gene end was trimmed by 10 bases and the J gene end by 1 base; junction bases not matched to a gene: 14. CDR3 nucleotide sequence: TGTGCCACCCGAAGGCGGGCTAGCGGGGATTCCTACGAGCAGTACTTC. It translates to CATRRRASGDSYEQYF.

The CDR3 region is CASSRRGAPYEQYF. The CDR3 coding sequence is TGCGCCAGCAGCAGGCGGGGGGCCCCCTACGAGCAGTACTTC. The chain recombines TRBV5-1 with TRBJ2-7; 8 nucleotides align to TRBD2. The germline V gene has CDR1 SGHRS and CDR2 YFSETQ. V lost 4 bases, J lost 2 bases, and 5 bases stayed unmatched. The CDR3 runs to 14 residues. Full variable domain (outside the CDR3, taken from reference TRBV5-1 and TRBJ2-7): KAGVTQTPRYLIKTRGQQVTLSCSPISGHRSVSWYQQTPGQGLQFLFEYFSETQRNKGNFPGRFSGRQFSNSRSEMNVSTLELGDSALYLCASSRRGAPYEQYFGPGTRLTVT.

This clone was counted a single time. This chain links TRBV28 with TRBJ1-1; D might be TRBD1 (6 bases). The CDR3 spans 12 residues. Germline V CDR1 and CDR2: MDHEN, SYDVKM. Trimming removed 0 bases from V and 8 bases from J, with 7 bases in between. CDR3 sequence reads: CASSLWTGEAFF. CDR3 nucleotide sequence: TGTGCCAGCAGTTTATGGACAGGCGAAGCTTTCTTT.

This sequence joins TRBV10-3 and TRBJ1-2; a possible D gene is TRBD1 (5 bases). Trimming shortened V by 10 bases and J by 2 bases, and 14 bases separated the two germline ends. CDR3 length: 13 residues. CDR1 is ENHRY and CDR2 is SYGVKD in the germline V gene. CDR3 bases: TGTGCCACCAAATCAAGGACAAACTATGGCTACACCTTC. Translating gives CATKSRTNYGYTF.

The chain recombines TRBV28 with TRBJ1-2; D is ambiguous. Germline lookup yields CDR1 MDHEN and CDR2 SYDVKM. The CDR3 is 13 amino acids. V lost 6 bases and J lost 5, with 13 bases in between. The CDR3 DNA sequence: TGTGCCAGCAGAATCCAAACATCTTATGGCTACACCTTC. This translates into CASRIQTSYGYTF.

CDR3 sequence reads: CASGQPPYEQYF. The DNA for the CDR3 is TGTGCCAGCGGCCAGCCGCCGTACGAGCAGTACTTC. This rearrangement joins TRBV7-6 to TRBJ2-7; D unresolved. Trimming took off 8 bases at V and 4 bases at J, with 12 bases between the two ends. The CDR3 length is 12 residues. The germline gives CDR1 SGHVS, CDR2 FNYEAQ.

The genes are TRBV10-1 and TRBJ2-1, with D perhaps matching TRBD2 (6 bases). The germline gives CDR1 WNHNN, CDR2 SYGVQD (reference sequence). Trimming shortened V by 0 bases and J by 2 bases, and 11 bases separated the two germline ends. The CDR3 covers 16 residues. The CDR3, as DNA: TGCGCCAGCAGTGAGTCGTACGGGGGTCCCTACAATGAGCAGTTCTTC. This encodes CASSESYGGPYNEQFF.

This clone appeared once. This chain joins TRBV27 and TRBJ1-6; D is undetermined. V was cut by 3 bases and J by 7 bases, with 7 bases left in between. The germline CDR1 and CDR2 sequences are MNHEY and SMNVEV (reference sequence). The CDR3 sequence is 13 residues long. The DNA for the CDR3 is TGTGCCAGCAGTTTTACAGCCAATTCACCCCTCCACTTT. Protein product: CASSFTANSPLHF.